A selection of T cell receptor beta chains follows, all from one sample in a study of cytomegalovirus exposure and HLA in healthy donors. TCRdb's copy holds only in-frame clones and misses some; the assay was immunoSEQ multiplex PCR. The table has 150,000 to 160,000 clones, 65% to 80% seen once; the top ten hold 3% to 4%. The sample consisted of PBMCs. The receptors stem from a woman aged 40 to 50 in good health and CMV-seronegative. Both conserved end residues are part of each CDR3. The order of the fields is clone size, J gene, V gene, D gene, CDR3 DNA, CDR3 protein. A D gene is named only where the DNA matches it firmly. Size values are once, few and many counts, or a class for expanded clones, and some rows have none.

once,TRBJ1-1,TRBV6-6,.,TGTGCCAGCAGCCGACCCCGGGGGTCTAAAGCTTTCTTT,CASSRPRGSKAFF
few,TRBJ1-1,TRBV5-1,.,TGCGCCAGCAGCTTGGAGGGGCTGGGCACTGAAGCTTTCTTT,CASSLEGLGTEAFF
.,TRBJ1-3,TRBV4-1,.,TGCGCCAGCAGCCATCCAGGGGAGTGGGGAAACACCATATATTTT,CASSHPGEWGNTIYF
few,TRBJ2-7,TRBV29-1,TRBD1,TGCAGCGTTGTTTGGGACAGGAGTTACGAGCAGTACTTC,CSVVWDRSYEQYF
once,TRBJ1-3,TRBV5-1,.,TGCGCCAGCAGCTTGGTAGGGAGCAGCTCTGGAAACACCATATATTTT,CASSLVGSSSGNTIYF
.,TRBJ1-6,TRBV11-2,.,TGTGCCAGCAGCTTATCCGAGACAGGCTTTTATAATTCACCCCTCCACTTT,CASSLSETGFYNSPLHF
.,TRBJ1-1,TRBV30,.,TGTGCCGGGGGCAGAGCCCGGGGCACTGAAGCTTTCTTT,CAGGRARGTEAFF
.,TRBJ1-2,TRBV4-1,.,TGCGCCAGCAGCCAAGCCGGGACATACGTGGGCTACACCTTC,CASSQAGTYVGYTF
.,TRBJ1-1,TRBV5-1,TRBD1,TGCGCCAGCGGGGCGACAGGGGTGAACACTGAAGCTTTCTTT,CASGATGVNTEAFF
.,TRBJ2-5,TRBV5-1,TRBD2,TGCGCCAGCAGCTATGAAGGGACTAGCGGCCTTCAAGAGACCCAGTACTTC,CASSYEGTSGLQETQYF
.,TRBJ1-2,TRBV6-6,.,TGTGCCAGCAGTTTTCGGGGGGCCAACTATGGCTACACCTTC,CASSFRGANYGYTF
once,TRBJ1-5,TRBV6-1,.,TGTGCCAGCAGTGAAAACGTCGTGGGACTAAATCAGCCCCAGCATTTT,CASSENVVGLNQPQHF
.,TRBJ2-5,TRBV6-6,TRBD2,TGTGCCAGCAGTTACGGGACTAGCTGGGCCCAAGAGACCCAGTACTTC,CASSYGTSWAQETQYF
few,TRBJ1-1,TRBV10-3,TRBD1,TGTGCCATCAGTACGGACAGGGCGACTGAAGCTTTCTTT,CAISTDRATEAFF
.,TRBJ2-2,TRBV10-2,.,TGCGCCAGCAGTGTAGGGGGTGCCGGGGAGCTGTTTTTT,CASSVGGAGELFF
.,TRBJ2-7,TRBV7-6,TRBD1,TGTGCCAGCAGCTCCCTGGTGGGACAGGGACTGGGGGAGCAGTACTTC,CASSSLVGQGLGEQYF
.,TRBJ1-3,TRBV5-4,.,TGTGCCAGCAGCTTGGGCGGGTCCCGAAACACCATATATTTT,CASSLGGSRNTIYF
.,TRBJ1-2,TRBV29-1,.,TGCAGCGTTGGAGAGAGCTATGGCTACACCTTC,CSVGESYGYTF
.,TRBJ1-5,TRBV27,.,TGTGCCAGCAGTTTATCGTGGCAGGGGAATCAGCCCCAGCATTTT,CASSLSWQGNQPQHF
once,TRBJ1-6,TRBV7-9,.,TGTGCCAGCAGCTTAAACAGTCGCAATTCACCCCTCCACTTT,CASSLNSRNSPLHF
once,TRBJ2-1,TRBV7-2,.,TGTGCCAGCAGCTTGGGCCCTCACAATGAGCAGTTCTTC,CASSLGPHNEQFF
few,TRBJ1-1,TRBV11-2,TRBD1,TGTGCCAGCAGCCCCTTCGGGACAGTCAGCGAGAACACTGAAGCTTTCTTT,CASSPFGTVSENTEAFF
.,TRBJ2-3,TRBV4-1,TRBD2,TGCGCCAGCAGCCACCCACTAGCGCTCAGCACAGATACGCAGTATTTT,CASSHPLALSTDTQYF
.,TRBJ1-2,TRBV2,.,TGTGCCAGCAGACCCTCTGGATCGGAGCATGGCTACACCTTC,CASRPSGSEHGYTF
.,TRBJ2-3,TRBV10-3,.,TGTGCCATCAGCACCCACCGGGACACCCTAGATACGCAGTATTTT,CAISTHRDTLDTQYF
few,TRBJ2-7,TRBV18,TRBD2,TGTGCCAGCTCACCATTGTACAAGGCAAGCGGGGGGGGCGACGAGCAGTACTTC,CASSPLYKASGGGDEQYF
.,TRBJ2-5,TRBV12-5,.,TGTGCTAGTGGTTTGGCGGGCCGGACAACCCAAGAGACCCAGTACTTC,CASGLAGRTTQETQYF
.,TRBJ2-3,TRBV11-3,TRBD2,TGTGCCAGCAGCTTCGGGACTAGGCCCACAGATACGCAGTATTTT,CASSFGTRPTDTQYF
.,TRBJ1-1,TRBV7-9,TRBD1,TGTGCCAGCAGCCAAGGACCGGGACAGGGGTGGGGAATGAACACTGAAGCTTTCTTT,CASSQGPGQGWGMNTEAFF
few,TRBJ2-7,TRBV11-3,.,TGTGCCAGCAGCTTCTCAGGGGGGGAGCAGTACTTC,CASSFSGGEQYF
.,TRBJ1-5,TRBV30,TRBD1,TGTGCCTGGACCCCGGACAGGGAACAGCCCCAGCATTTT,CAWTPDREQPQHF
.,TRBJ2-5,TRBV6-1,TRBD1,TGTGCCAGCAGTGAGGTCCCACTCCGGGACAGAGGGGAGACCCAGTACTTC,CASSEVPLRDRGETQYF
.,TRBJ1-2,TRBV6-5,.,TGTGCCAGCAGTTCCGTGGCGGGACCTAACTATGGCTACACCTTC,CASSSVAGPNYGYTF
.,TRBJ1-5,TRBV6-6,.,TGTGCCAGCAGTTATAGTACCCTAGGTGACCAGCCCCAGCATTTT,CASSYSTLGDQPQHF
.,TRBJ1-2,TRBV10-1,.,TGCGCCAGCAGTCCGCGTGAGCGGGATGGCTACACCTTC,CASSPRERDGYTF
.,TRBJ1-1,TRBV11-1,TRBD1,TGTGCCAGCAGCTTTCCCCCGGGACAGGGGGCGTTCGTCGAGGCTTTCTTT,CASSFPPGQGAFVEAFF
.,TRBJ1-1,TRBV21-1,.,TGTGCCAGCAGCAAAGAACAGGAGGTCTTGCGGGGGGGCGCTTTCTTT,CASSKEQEVLRGGAFF
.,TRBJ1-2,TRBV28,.,TGTGCCAGCTTGGGAGGAGGGAACAACTATGGCTACACCTTC,CASLGGGNNYGYTF
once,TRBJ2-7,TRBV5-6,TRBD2,TGTGCCAGCAGCCTGGAGACTAGCGGGAGCTCCTACGAGCAGTACTTC,CASSLETSGSSYEQYF
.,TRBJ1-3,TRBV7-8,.,TGTGCCAGCAGCTTTCAGGCCGCCTCTGGAAACACCATATATTTT,CASSFQAASGNTIYF
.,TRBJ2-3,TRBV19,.,TGTGCCAGTAGTGCGAACGGGGTTAGCACAGATACGCAGTATTTT,CASSANGVSTDTQYF
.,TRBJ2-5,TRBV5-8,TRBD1,TGTGCCGCTACAGGGGGTATGATACAGACCCAGTACTTC,CAATGGMIQTQYF
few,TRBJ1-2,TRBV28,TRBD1,TGTGCCAGCACCGGACGGACAGGGGGCGGCGTAGTGGGAGGCTACACCTTC,CASTGRTGGGVVGGYTF
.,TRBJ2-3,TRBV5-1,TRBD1,TGCGCCAGCAGCATGGGGACAGGGGTTGTAGATACGCAGTATTTT,CASSMGTGVVDTQYF
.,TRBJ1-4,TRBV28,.,TGTGCCAGCAGTTTAAGCAGGTCGGGGTATGAAAAACTGTTTTTT,CASSLSRSGYEKLFF
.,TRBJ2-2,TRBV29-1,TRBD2,TGCAGCGTTGGGGGTACTAGCGGAGGGGGCACCGGGGAGCTGTTTTTT,CSVGGTSGGGTGELFF
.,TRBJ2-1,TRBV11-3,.,TGTGCCAGCAGCACCCTACTAGATACCTACAGCTCCTACAATGAGCAGTTCTTC,CASSTLLDTYSSYNEQFF
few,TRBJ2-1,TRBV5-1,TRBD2,TGCGCCAGCAACAACATAGCGGGAGGGGTTGGGAATGAGCAGTTCTTC,CASNNIAGGVGNEQFF
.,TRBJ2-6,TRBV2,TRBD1,TGTGCCAGCAGCCGGGACAGGGGAATAGGTGGGGCCAACGTCCTGACTTTC,CASSRDRGIGGANVLTF
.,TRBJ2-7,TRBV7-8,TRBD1,TGTGCCAGCAGCTTACCCCGACAGGGGGCCTACGAGCAGTACTTC,CASSLPRQGAYEQYF
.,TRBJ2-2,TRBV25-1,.,TGTGCCAGCAGTGCATACAGGGGAGGGGCCGGGGAGCTGTTTTTT,CASSAYRGGAGELFF
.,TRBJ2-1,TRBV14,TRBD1,TGTGCCAGCAGCGAGCGACCGGGACAGGGAATGAATGAGCAGTTCTTC,CASSERPGQGMNEQFF
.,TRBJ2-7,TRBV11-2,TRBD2,TGTGCCAGCAGCCTCGGAGGTGCGGGAGGGGTCGAGCAGTACTTC,CASSLGGAGGVEQYF
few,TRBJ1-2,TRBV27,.,TGTGCCAGCAGTTTAAATCCCCTTTTTGGCGGCTACACCTTC,CASSLNPLFGGYTF
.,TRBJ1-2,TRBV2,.,TGTGCCAGCAGTGCGGATGGGGGCTACTATGGCTACACCTTC,CASSADGGYYGYTF
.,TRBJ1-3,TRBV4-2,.,TGTGCCAGCAGCCAAGATTCAACAGGCAACGGAAACACCATATATTTT,CASSQDSTGNGNTIYF
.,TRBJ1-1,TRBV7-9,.,TGTGCCAGCAGTTTACAGGAGAACACTGAAGCTTTCTTT,CASSLQENTEAFF
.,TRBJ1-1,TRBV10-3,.,TGTGCCATCGGGGGGGCGAACACTGAAGCTTTCTTT,CAIGGANTEAFF
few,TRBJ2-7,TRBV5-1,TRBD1,TGCGCCAGCAGCTTGGGGGGACAGGGGGCGTACGAGCAGTACTTC,CASSLGGQGAYEQYF
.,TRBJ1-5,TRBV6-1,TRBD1,TGTGCCAGCAGTGGGGCAAGACAGGGGGATAGCAATCAGCCCCAGCATTTT,CASSGARQGDSNQPQHF